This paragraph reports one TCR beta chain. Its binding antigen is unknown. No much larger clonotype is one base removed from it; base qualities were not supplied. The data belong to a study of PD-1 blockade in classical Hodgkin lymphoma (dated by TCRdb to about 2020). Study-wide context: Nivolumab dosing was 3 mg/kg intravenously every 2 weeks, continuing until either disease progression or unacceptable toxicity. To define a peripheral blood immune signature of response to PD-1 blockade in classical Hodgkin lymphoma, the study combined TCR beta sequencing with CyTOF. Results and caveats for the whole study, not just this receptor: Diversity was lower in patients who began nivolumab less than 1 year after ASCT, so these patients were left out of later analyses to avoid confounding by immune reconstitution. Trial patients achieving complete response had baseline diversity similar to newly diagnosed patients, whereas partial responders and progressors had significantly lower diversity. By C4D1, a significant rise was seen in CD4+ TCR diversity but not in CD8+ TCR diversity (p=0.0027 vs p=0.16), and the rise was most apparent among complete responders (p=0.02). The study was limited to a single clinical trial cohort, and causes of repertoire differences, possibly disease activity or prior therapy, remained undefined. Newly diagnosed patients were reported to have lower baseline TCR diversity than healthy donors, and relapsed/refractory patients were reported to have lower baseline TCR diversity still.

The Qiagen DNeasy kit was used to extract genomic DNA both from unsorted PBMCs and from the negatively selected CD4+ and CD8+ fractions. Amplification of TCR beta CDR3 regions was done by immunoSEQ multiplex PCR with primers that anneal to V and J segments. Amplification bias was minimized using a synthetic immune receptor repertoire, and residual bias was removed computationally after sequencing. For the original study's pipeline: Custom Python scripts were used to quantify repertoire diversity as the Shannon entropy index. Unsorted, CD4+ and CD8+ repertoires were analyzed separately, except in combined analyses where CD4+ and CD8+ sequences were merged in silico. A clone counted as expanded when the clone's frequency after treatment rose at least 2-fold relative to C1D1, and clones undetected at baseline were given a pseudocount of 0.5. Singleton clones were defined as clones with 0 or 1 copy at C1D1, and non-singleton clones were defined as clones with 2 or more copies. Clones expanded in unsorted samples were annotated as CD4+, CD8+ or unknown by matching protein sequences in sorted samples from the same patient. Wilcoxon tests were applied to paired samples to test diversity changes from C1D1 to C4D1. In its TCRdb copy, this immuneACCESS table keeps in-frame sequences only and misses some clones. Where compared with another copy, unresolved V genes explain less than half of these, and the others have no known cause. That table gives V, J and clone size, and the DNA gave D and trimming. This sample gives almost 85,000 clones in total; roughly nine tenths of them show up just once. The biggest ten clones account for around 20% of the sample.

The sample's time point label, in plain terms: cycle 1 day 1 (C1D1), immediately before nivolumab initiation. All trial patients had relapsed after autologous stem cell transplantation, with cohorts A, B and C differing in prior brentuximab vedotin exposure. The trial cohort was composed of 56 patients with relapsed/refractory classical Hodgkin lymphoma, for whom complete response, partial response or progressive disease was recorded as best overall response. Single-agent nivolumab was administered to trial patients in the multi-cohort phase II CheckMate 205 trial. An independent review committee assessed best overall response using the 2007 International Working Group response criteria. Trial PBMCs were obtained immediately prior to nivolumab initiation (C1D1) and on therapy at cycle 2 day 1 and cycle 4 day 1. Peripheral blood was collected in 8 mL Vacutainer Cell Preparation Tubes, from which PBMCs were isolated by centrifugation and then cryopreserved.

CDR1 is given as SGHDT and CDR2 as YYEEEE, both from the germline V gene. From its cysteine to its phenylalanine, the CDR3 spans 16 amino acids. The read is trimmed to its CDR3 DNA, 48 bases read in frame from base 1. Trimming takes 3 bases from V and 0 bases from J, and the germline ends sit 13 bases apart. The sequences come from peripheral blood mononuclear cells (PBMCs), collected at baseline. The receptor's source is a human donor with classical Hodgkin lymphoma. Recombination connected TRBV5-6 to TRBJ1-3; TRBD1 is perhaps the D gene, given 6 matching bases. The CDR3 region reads CASSWGAAGSGNTIYF. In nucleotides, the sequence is TGTGCCAGCAGCTGGGGGGCGGCGGGCTCTGGAAACACCATATATTTT. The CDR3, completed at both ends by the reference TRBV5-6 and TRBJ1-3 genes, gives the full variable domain DAGVTQSPTHLIKTRGQQVTLRCSPKSGHDTVSWYQQALGQGPQFIFQYYEEEERQRGNFPDRFSGHQFPNYSSELNVNALLLGDSALYLCASSWGAAGSGNTIYFGEGSWLTVV.